This T cell receptor beta chain was captured in a study of cytomegalovirus exposure and HLA in healthy donors. General study points: The study found most TCR sequences rare, yet found some public TCRs in many donors.

As regards this clone: What it recognizes is unknown.

PCR used 60 Vbeta primers and 13 Jbeta primers. Here immunoSEQ multiplex PCR was the method, and the copy in TCRdb shows in-frame clones only, minus some. The sample lists about 110,000 clones; roughly 82% were seen once. CDR3 length: 14 amino acids. Germline V gene lookup returns CDR1 MRHNA and CDR2 SNTAGT. Trimming pared 6 bases from V and 2 bases from J, leaving 14 bases between. This TCR came from a woman aged 45 to 65 in good health and CMV-seropositive. Material: PBMCs. V usage is TRBV6-4 and J usage is TRBJ2-7; possibly TRBD2 for D (5 bases). DNA of the CDR3: TGTGCCAGCAGGGGCCCCGGGAAACCCTACGAGCAGTACTTC. This encodes CASRGPGKPYEQYF.